Shown below are 20 T cell receptor beta chains from a single sample sequenced in a study of technical replicates of blood from a handful of donors. The data were produced by immunoSEQ multiplex PCR, yet TCRdb's version contains in-frame clones alone and is incomplete. This sample has about 48,000 clones, with more than 85% found just once. Material for sequencing was PBMCs. The receptor source for this set is a human donor in good health. Some clones in this sample may be carry-over from other donors' samples.

V usage is TRBV7-9 and J usage is TRBJ2-5; TRBD1 is a possible D gene (6 bases). Trimming shortened V by 6 bases and J by 2 bases, and 13 bases separated the two germline ends. The CDR3 spans 14 residues. Germline values: CDR1 SEHNR, CDR2 FQNEAQ (reference sequence). In DNA form, the CDR3 reads TGTGCCAGCAGTTTTCGACAGGATCAAGAGACCCAGTACTTC. Its protein product is CASSFRQDQETQYF.

V is TRBV2 and J is TRBJ1-1, with TRBD1 matching over 7 bases. J gave up 7 bases and V 2 bases, and 4 bases lay outside the gene matches. Germline V lookup: CDR1 SNHLY, CDR2 FYNNEI. This CDR3 has 13 amino acids. The CDR3 region is CASSERAGGEAFF. CDR3 nucleotide sequence: TGTGCCAGCAGTGAACGGGCAGGGGGTGAAGCTTTCTTT.

The chain recombines TRBV2 with TRBJ2-7; maybe TRBD1 (6 bases). In germline, CDR1 is SNHLY, CDR2 FYNNEI. CDR3 size: 12 residues. Trimming pared 9 bases from V and 4 bases from J, leaving 13 bases between. This chain's CDR3 is CASNGQTYEQYF. As DNA, the CDR3 is TGTGCCAGTAACGGACAGACTTACGAGCAGTACTTC.

The J gene is TRBJ2-7, the V gene TRBV4-1; 10 bases are shared with TRBD2. CDR1 MGHRA and CDR2 YSYEKL come from the germline V gene. J lost 2 bases, V lost 1 base, and 2 bases had no gene match. The CDR3 length is 15 residues. CDR3 in DNA: TGCGCCAGCAGCCAAGGAGCGGGAGGGCCCTACGAGCAGTACTTC. Amino acid sequence: CASSQGAGGPYEQYF.

This chain links TRBV5-6 with TRBJ2-6; TRBD1 matches 10 bases. V shed 4 bases and J 3 bases; nucleotides not matched to a gene: 7. The germline V gene has CDR1 SGHDT and CDR2 YYEEEE. The CDR3 extends over 17 amino acids. The CDR3 DNA reads TGTGCCAGCAGCGCCGGGACAGGGGCTTTTGGGGCCAACGTCCTGACTTTC. As protein: CASSAGTGAFGANVLTF.

The chain joins TRBV11-1 to TRBJ1-3; no clear D gene. Trimming removed 3 bases from V and 2 bases from J, with 11 bases in between. The CDR3 consists of 15 residues. Germline-derived CDR1 and CDR2 are SGHAT and FQDESV (reference sequence). The CDR3 DNA is TGTGCCAGCAGCTTGCGTGCCGGGACTGGAAACACCATATATTTT. Its protein product is CASSLRAGTGNTIYF.

This chain joins TRBV13 and TRBJ2-3; D is undetermined. This CDR3 has 13 amino acids. Germline CDR1 PRHDT, CDR2 FYEKMQ (reference sequence). Trimming took 6 bases from V and 5 from J, leaving 12 bases between them. CDR3 DNA: TGTGCCAGCAGTTGGCAGGTTGGAGATACGCAGTATTTT. Protein product: CASSWQVGDTQYF.

This clone has a single count. V gene TRBV29-1 combines with J gene TRBJ2-7; weak D call: TRBD1 (6 bases). This CDR3 has 13 residues. Germline-derived CDR1 and CDR2 are SQVTM and ANQGSEA. The ends were cut back, 7 bases at V and 7 bases at J, with 20 bases in the middle. The CDR3 loop reads CSGMGSYQGEQYF. DNA of the CDR3: TGCAGCGGGATGGGTTCCTACCAGGGGGAGCAGTACTTC.

V usage is TRBV25-1 and J usage is TRBJ2-1; 11 positions match TRBD2. V lost 4 bases, J lost 5 bases, and 4 bases stayed unmatched. Germline CDR1 and CDR2: MGHDK and SYGVNS. CDR3 length equals 15 residues. This CDR3 reads CASSGPTSGNNEQFF. The DNA for the CDR3 is TGTGCCAGCAGTGGACCGACTAGCGGGAACAATGAGCAGTTCTTC.

About this clone itself: The junction shows a germline mismatch at one end, possibly a read error. The chain couples TRBV30 to TRBJ1-2, with D possibly TRBD1 on 6 matching bases. The CDR3 spans 9 residues. Germline assignment: CDR1 GTSNPN and CDR2 SVGIG (reference sequence). CDR3 region: CAWRRGAVF. CDR3 bases: TGTGCCTGGAGGCGGGGGGCCGTTTTC. The full variable domain, rest sourced from reference TRBV30 and TRBJ1-2, is SQTIHQWPATLVQPVGSPLSLECTVEGTSNPNLYWYRQAAGRGLQLLFYSVGIGQISSEVPQNLSASRPQDRQFILSSKKLLLSDSGFYLCAWRRGAVFGSGTRLTVV.

The chain uses TRBV5-1 and TRBJ2-1, with TRBD1 matching over 7 bases. Germline loops: CDR1 SGHRS, CDR2 YFSETQ. Trimming took 0 bases from V and 2 from J; bases not matched to a gene: 5. The CDR3 covers 16 residues. The CDR3 loop reads CASSLVAGGAYNEQFF. In DNA, the CDR3 is TGCGCCAGCAGCTTGGTGGCAGGGGGAGCCTACAATGAGCAGTTCTTC.

This clone was seen only once. V gene TRBV6-4 combines with J gene TRBJ2-3; TRBD2 agrees at 7 bases. This CDR3 spans 15 amino acids. The V gene end was trimmed by 6 bases and the J gene end by 0 bases; junction bases not matched to a gene: 6. The V gene's germline CDR1 is MRHNA and CDR2 SNTAGT. The chain's CDR3 is CASRDSGSSTDTQYF. CDR3 bases: TGTGCCAGCAGGGATAGCGGGTCGAGCACAGATACGCAGTATTTT.

The gene calls are TRBV5-6 and TRBJ1-6; TRBD1 might be the D (6 bases). This CDR3 region has 16 residues. Trimming removed 4 bases from V and 3 bases from J, with 14 bases in between. The germline V gene has CDR1 SGHDT and CDR2 YYEEEE. The CDR3 DNA reads as TGTGCCAGCAGCCCCTCCACAGGGTTCTATAATTCACCCCTCCACTTT. Protein sequence: CASSPSTGFYNSPLHF.

The rearrangement joins TRBV7-9 to TRBJ2-7; TRBD2 matches 9 bases. Germline CDR1 and CDR2: SEHNR and FQNEAQ (reference sequence). V lost 5 bases to trimming and J lost 0 bases; unmatched junction nucleotides: 8. The CDR3 length is 16 residues. This chain's CDR3 is CASSTGSGGYSYEQYF. DNA of the CDR3: TGTGCCAGCAGCACCGGAAGCGGGGGGTACTCCTACGAGCAGTACTTC.

This chain connects TRBV2 to TRBJ1-1; TRBD1 matches at 9 bases. The CDR3 has 15 amino acids. Germline CDR1 reads SNHLY; CDR2 reads FYNNEI. With 5 bases clipped from V and 0 bases from J, the junction kept 4 bases outside the gene matches. CDR3 loop: CASSPGTGMNTEAFF. CDR3 nucleotide sequence: TGTGCCAGCAGTCCCGGGACAGGGATGAACACTGAAGCTTTCTTT.

This rearrangement joins TRBV19 to TRBJ2-3; TRBD1 might be the D (6 bases). Trimming took 5 bases from V and 5 from J, leaving 8 bases between them. The CDR3 totals 12 residues. Germline loops: CDR1 LNHDA, CDR2 SQIVND (reference sequence). CDR3 bases: TGTGCCAGTAGTTCGGACAGAGATACGCAGTATTTT. Its protein is CASSSDRDTQYF. The full variable domain, completed using reference TRBV19 and TRBJ2-3, is DGGITQSPKYLFRKEGQNVTLSCEQNLNHDAMYWYRQDPGQGLRLIYYSQIVNDFQKGDIAEGYSVSREKKESFPLTVTSAQKNPTAFYLCASSSDRDTQYFGPGTRLTVL.

The V call is TRBV2, the J call TRBJ2-7, with D perhaps matching TRBD2 (5 bases). The V gene's germline CDR1 is SNHLY and CDR2 FYNNEI. V shed 5 bases and J shed 6 bases, with 17 bases lying between them. The CDR3 contains 14 residues. The CDR3 protein is CASSRVALGGEQYF. For the CDR3, the DNA is TGTGCCAGCAGTCGGGTAGCGTTGGGTGGCGAGCAGTACTTC.

The chain joins TRBV6-5 to TRBJ2-1, with 11 bases identical to TRBD2. The CDR3 covers 14 residues. From germline, CDR1 is MNHEY and CDR2 SVGAGI. The V gene end was trimmed by 6 bases and the J gene end by 3 bases; junction bases not matched to a gene: 1. CDR3: CASRGLAVYNEQFF. CDR3 coding DNA: TGTGCCAGCAGGGGACTAGCGGTCTACAATGAGCAGTTCTTC.

This rearrangement joins TRBV5-6 to TRBJ2-7; tentatively, D is TRBD2 (6 bases). Germline CDR1 reads SGHDT; CDR2 reads YYEEEE. V lost 4 bases to trimming and J lost 0 bases, with 14 bases between them. This CDR3 spans 15 amino acids. CDR3 sequence reads: CASSGDLKSSYEQYF. CDR3 bases: TGTGCCAGCAGCGGGGACTTAAAGAGCTCCTACGAGCAGTACTTC.

The chain is built from TRBV6-1 and TRBJ1-3, with D perhaps matching TRBD1 (5 bases). The CDR3 sequence is 14 residues long. Germline lookup yields CDR1 MNHNS and CDR2 SASEGT. The V and J ends lost 3 bases and 4 bases respectively, with 10 bases between them. CDR3 coding DNA: TGTGCCAGCAGTGATAGGACACGCGGAAACACCATATATTTT. Translating it yields CASSDRTRGNTIYF.